These 4 T cell receptor beta chains came from one sample sequenced in a study of beta chain features in type 1 diabetes. No antigen has been assigned to these receptors. The authors reverse transcribed all of the isolated RNA, so sequencing captured expressed TCRB transcripts. Assay used: immunoSEQ multiplex PCR; TCRdb lists only in-frame clones, some missing. The table records more than 120,000 clones, about 13% of them present only once. Notes on the study in general: People with Type 1 diabetes carried modestly yet significantly shorter TCRB CDR3s in all four CD4+ subsets.

The sequencing sample was made of central memory CD4+ T cells from blood. The source is a man younger than 35 with type 1 diabetes.

This clone was counted only a few times. CDR3: CARDRLYGYTF. As DNA, the CDR3 is TGTGCCAGAGACAGACTCTATGGCTACACCTTC. The chain recombines TRBV21-1 with TRBJ1-2; the DNA was not compared with TRBD1, the D call given in the table. TRBV21-1 is a documented pseudogene. The CDR3 covers 11 residues.

The CDR3 nucleotides are TGTGCCAGCAGCCCAGAAGCCTCCAACTATGGCTACACCTTC. As protein: CASSPEASNYGYTF. The J gene is TRBJ1-2, the V gene TRBV4-2; D not resolved. Deletions cut 4 bases from V and 2 bases from J, with 11 bases between. From germline, CDR1 is LGHNA and CDR2 YNFKEQ. The CDR3 runs to 14 residues.

In this sample, this clone turned up a few times. This chain connects TRBV9 to TRBJ2-5; D might be TRBD1 (6 bases). Trimming left V 3 bases short and J 2 bases short, with 14 bases between. The CDR3 spans 15 residues. Germline CDR1 and CDR2: SGDLS and YYNGEE. The CDR3 loop reads CASSGSTGQQETQYF. CDR3 in DNA: TGTGCCAGCAGCGGGTCGACAGGACAACAAGAGACCCAGTACTTC.

This chain connects TRBV4-1 to TRBJ2-1; TRBD2 matches at 9 bases. V dropped 0 bases and J dropped 4; count of bases not matched to a gene: 10. The germline CDR1 and CDR2 sequences are MGHRA and YSYEKL. The length of the CDR3 is 18 residues. The CDR3 region is CASSQEERSGGPYNEQFF. The CDR3 DNA reads TGCGCCAGCAGCCAAGAGGAGCGGAGCGGGGGGCCGTACAATGAGCAGTTCTTC.